These 14 T cell receptor beta chains came from one sample sequenced in a study of molecular identifiers for immune sequencing clone quantification (dated by TCRdb to the late 2010s). The method behind the library was PCR. The sequencer was an Illumina HiSeq 4000. TCRdb reprocessed the public reads (quality trimming at Q25 with fastp, clone calling with MiXCR) and kept in-frame beta chains. Rows matching on CDR3 protein sequence are summarized as one entry with the most common DNA and genes. The sample table holds approximately 500,000 distinct CDR3 sequences, of which roughly a fifth were seen once. The biggest ten clones account for about 0.84% of the sample. The sequencing input was naive CD8+ T cells from blood, with Jurkat cell RNA spiked in. The cell subset or site label, as the study defines it: FACS-sorted CD8+CD4-CCR7+CD45RA+ naive T cells. The receptors shown here come from a human donor in good health. Some libraries in this study had Jurkat cell RNA spiked in.

Details on this clonotype: A read error is possible here, since a much larger clone lies one base away. The V and J genes are TRBV4-3 and TRBJ2-5, with D possibly being TRBD1 (5 bases). V gave up 4 bases and J gave up 5 bases, with 14 bases separating them. Germline CDR1 reads LGHNA; CDR2 reads YSLEER. CDR3 length: 14 residues. The CDR3, as DNA: TGCGCCAGCAGCCGAGATGGGGCCCATGAGACCCAGTACTTC. Protein: CASSRDGAHETQYF.

This chain links TRBV6-5 with TRBJ1-1; D gene ambiguous. The CDR3 is 12 residues long. Trimming shortened V by 2 bases and J by 10 bases, and 11 bases separated the two germline ends. Germline loops: CDR1 MNHEY, CDR2 SVGAGI. CDR3 sequence (DNA): TGTGCCAGCAGTTACGATTCGGTAAGAGCTTTCTTT. This gives the protein CASSYDSVRAFF.

This clonotype was seen ten or more times. The chain recombines TRBV5-6 with TRBJ1-5; 11 positions match TRBD1. The CDR3 has 16 amino acids. The germline V gene has CDR1 SGHDT and CDR2 YYEEEE. V dropped 4 bases and J dropped 2; count of bases not matched to a gene: 5. The CDR3 bases are TGTGCCAGCAGCCCGGGACAGGGGGTCCGCAATCAGCCCCAGCATTTT. It yields the protein CASSPGQGVRNQPQHF.

The chain combines TRBV30 with TRBJ2-7; TRBD1 aligns across 11 bases. The V and J ends lost 3 bases and 3 bases, in that order; junction bases with no gene match: 4. The CDR3 consists of 14 residues. Germline loops: CDR1 GTSNPN, CDR2 SVGIG (reference sequence). The CDR3 DNA is TGTGCCTGGAGCACCGGGACAGGGGGCTACGAGCAGTACTTC. Translation: CAWSTGTGGYEQYF.

To note about this clonotype: This may be a read error, as it is one base from a much larger clone. This chain uses TRBV4-3 with TRBJ2-1, with D hard to call. Germline loops: CDR1 LGHNA, CDR2 YSLEER. This CDR3 is built from 14 residues. Trimming left V 4 bases short and J 8 bases short, with 15 bases between. The CDR3 here is CASSPGQSDDEQFF. For the CDR3, the DNA is TGCGCCAGCAGCCCCGGGCAGAGCGACGATGAGCAGTTCTTC.

The gene calls are TRBV25-1 and TRBJ2-4, with D perhaps matching TRBD1 (7 bases). V lost 4 bases and J lost 0, with 13 bases in between. The CDR3 spans 16 residues. In germline, CDR1 is MGHDK, CDR2 SYGVNS. CDR3 amino acids: CASSGGTELAKNIQYF. The CDR3 DNA reads TGTGCCAGCAGTGGCGGGACAGAGCTAGCCAAAAACATTCAGTACTTC. The full variable domain, rest sourced from reference TRBV25-1 and TRBJ2-4, is EADIYQTPRYLVIGTGKKITLECSQTMGHDKMYWYQQDPGMELHLIHYSYGVNSTEKGDLSSESTVSRIRTEHFPLTLESARPSHTSQYLCASSGGTELAKNIQYFGAGTRLSVL.

DNA for the CDR3: TGCGCCAGCAGCCACCCGGGACAGGGTATTGATGAGCAGTTCTTC. This translates into CASSHPGQGIDEQFF. The V gene is TRBV4-1, the J gene TRBJ2-1; the match to TRBD1 covers 9 bases. Germline V gene lookup returns CDR1 MGHRA and CDR2 YSYEKL. The CDR3 contains 15 residues. Unmatched junction bases numbered 8, after V lost 3 bases and J lost 8 bases.

This clonotype was counted between two and nine times. The CDR3 nucleotides read TGTGCCAGCAGCTTGGCCGGGGAGGGTGATCAGCCCCAGCATTTT. As protein: CASSLAGEGDQPQHF. The genes are TRBV5-4 and TRBJ1-5, with D hard to call. CDR1 and CDR2 from the germline V gene are SGHNT and YYREEE (reference sequence). V was clipped by 0 bases and J by 5 bases, with 12 bases between them. The CDR3 runs 15 residues.

This clonotype was counted only a few times. CDR3 in DNA: TGCAGTGCAAACAGACCCGGGAGGGCCACCCACGAGCAGTACTTC. It encodes CSANRPGRATHEQYF. The V and J genes are TRBV20-1 and TRBJ2-7, with 8 bases fitting TRBD2. With V trimmed by 6 bases and J by 5 bases, 15 bases remained unmatched. Looked up from germline, CDR1 is DFQATT and CDR2 is SNEGSKA (reference sequence). There are 15 residues in the CDR3.

With respect to this clonotype: This may be a read error, as it is one base from a much larger clone. The CDR3 end shows no conserved phenylalanine or tryptophan, and so a read error is likely. The chain is built from TRBV12-3 or TRBV12-4 and TRBJ1-5; D not certain. This CDR3 comprises 15 residues. Trimming took off 2 bases at V and 4 bases at J, with 12 bases between the two ends. The CDR3 coding sequence is TGTGCCAGCAGTTTATCGGCCGTAGAAAATCAGCCCCAGCATCTT. Translated: CASSLSAVENQPQHL.

This clonotype was observed at least ten times. The chain uses TRBV12-3 or TRBV12-4 and TRBJ2-1, with D possibly matching TRBD2 (5 bases). The CDR3 sequence is 14 residues long. Trimming removed 5 bases at V and 6 bases at J, with 14 bases between. The CDR3 is CASSPPEGINEQFF. Written as DNA, the CDR3 is TGTGCCAGCAGTCCCCCCGAGGGCATCAATGAGCAGTTCTTC.

The V call is TRBV19, the J call TRBJ2-7, with D maybe TRBD1 (6 bases). The V gene's germline CDR1 is LNHDA and CDR2 SQIVND (reference sequence). Trimming left V 5 bases short and J 5 bases short, with 16 bases between. The length of the CDR3 is 14 residues. CDR3 amino acids: CASSPQQGAHEQYF. For the CDR3, the DNA is TGTGCCAGTAGTCCCCAACAGGGAGCGCACGAGCAGTACTTC. The entire variable domain, with the rest obtained from reference TRBV19 and TRBJ2-7, is as follows: DGGITQSPKYLFRKEGQNVTLSCEQNLNHDAMYWYRQDPGQGLRLIYYSQIVNDFQKGDIAEGYSVSREKKESFPLTVTSAQKNPTAFYLCASSPQQGAHEQYFGPGTRLTVT.

The genes are TRBV12-3 or TRBV12-4 and TRBJ1-5; D remains unclear. Trimming cost V 1 base and J 10 bases, with 17 bases left between them. The CDR3 extends over 15 amino acids. The CDR3 sequence: CASSLVQDPNSPQHF. The CDR3 DNA reads TGTGCCAGCAGTTTAGTGCAGGACCCAAACTCACCCCAGCATTTT.

As concerns this clonotype: A much larger clone sits a single nucleotide away, making a read error possible. The chain uses TRBV28 and TRBJ1-1; D is perhaps TRBD1 (5 bases). The CDR3 extends over 13 amino acids. Trimming cost V 6 bases and J 1 base, with 9 bases left between them. Looked up from germline, CDR1 is MDHEN and CDR2 is SYDVKM. The CDR3: CASSKQENTEAFF. CDR3 sequence (DNA): TGTGCCAGCAGCAAACAGGAGAACACTGAAGCTTTCTTT.